These 20 T cell receptor beta chains were all obtained from the same sample, sequenced in a study of response to subunit inactivated influenza vaccine. TCRdb called the RT-PCR reads again in MiXCR, with one record for every CDR3 protein. The sample contains around 710,000 distinct CDR3 sequences, around 13% of which appear only once. The starting material was PBMCs from blood, obtained 14 days before vaccination. The receptors come from a man aged 45-60 years who received an inactivated influenza vaccine.

The chain has TRBV7-8 and TRBJ2-3; D is perhaps TRBD2 (5 bases). Germline V gene lookup returns CDR1 SGHVS and CDR2 FQNEAQ. The CDR3 has 18 amino acids. Trimming stripped 1 base from V and 0 bases from J, with 17 bases between. CDR3 region: CASSLVAAVAGSTDTQYF. In DNA, the CDR3 is TGTGCCAGCAGCTTAGTGGCCGCGGTCGCGGGTAGCACAGATACGCAGTATTTT.

V usage is TRBV2 and J usage is TRBJ1-2; D is unresolved. The CDR3 runs to 14 residues. Germline CDR1 SNHLY, CDR2 FYNNEI. Trimming took off 8 bases at V and 4 bases at J, with 17 bases between the two ends. Written as DNA, the CDR3 is TGTGCCAGCCTCCCTGATGCAGCCTTCTATGGCTACACCTTC. Amino acids: CASLPDAAFYGYTF.

This clonotype was found a few times. V and J are TRBV28 and TRBJ1-4; D is perhaps TRBD1 (5 bases). Germline CDR1 reads MDHEN; CDR2 reads SYDVKM. The CDR3 loop spans 18 amino acids. Between the trimmed V and J ends, which lost 5 bases and 7 bases, there was a span of 26 bases. The CDR3 sequence is CASSPSGQGMAGGEKLFF. CDR3 in DNA: TGTGCCAGCAGTCCCTCGGGGCAGGGAATGGCCGGGGGTGAAAAACTGTTTTTT.

The chain joins TRBV6-4 to TRBJ2-1; D ambiguous. Per germline, CDR1 MRHNA and CDR2 SNTAGT. The ends were cut back, 1 base at V and 14 bases at J, with 12 bases in the middle. This CDR3 region has 12 residues. The CDR3 DNA follows: TGTGCCAGCAGTGACTGGGCAGCCAAGAAGTTCTTC. Translation gives CASSDWAAKKFF.

This clonotype was recorded at least ten times. The chain links TRBV20-1 to TRBJ1-6; D is perhaps TRBD1 (5 bases). Germline loops: CDR1 DFQATT, CDR2 SNEGSKA (reference sequence). The germline V and J ends were trimmed by 3 bases and 8 bases, with 11 bases remaining between them. The CDR3 consists of 13 residues. The chain's CDR3 is CSASGDRYSPLHF. The DNA for the CDR3 is TGCAGTGCTAGCGGCGACAGATATTCACCCCTCCACTTT.

This chain connects TRBV6-2 or TRBV6-3 to TRBJ2-3; D is possibly TRBD2 (6 bases). V gave up 7 bases and J gave up 5 bases, with 16 bases separating them. The CDR3 totals 14 residues. In germline, CDR1 is MNHEY, CDR2 SVGEGT. The CDR3 spells CASKPGLRGDTQYF. The CDR3 region has the DNA TGTGCCAGCAAACCGGGACTTCGGGGAGATACGCAGTATTTT.

The chain has TRBV7-9 and TRBJ2-5, with 8 bases fitting TRBD2. The CDR3 has 15 residues. V was clipped by 0 bases and J by 4 bases; unmatched bases: 4. Germline V gives CDR1 SEHNR, CDR2 FQNEAQ (reference sequence). The CDR3 DNA follows: TGTGCCAGCAGCTTAGCGGGACTAGGCGGAGAGACCCAGTACTTC. It translates to CASSLAGLGGETQYF. The variable domain in full, completed from reference TRBV7-9 and TRBJ2-5, reads DTGVSQNPRHKITKRGQNVTFRCDPISEHNRLYWYRQTLGQGPEFLTYFQNEAQLEKSRLLSDRFSAERPKGSFSTLEIQRTEQGDSAMYLCASSLAGLGGETQYFGPGTRLLVL.

The genes are TRBV11-2 and TRBJ1-5; no definite D call. Germline values: CDR1 SGHAT, CDR2 FQNNGV. The CDR3 is 17 amino acids. Trimming shortened V by 1 base and J by 0 bases, and 13 bases separated the two germline ends. CDR3 coding DNA: TGTGCCAGCAGCTTAGGAGTCGGGGATAATAGCAATCAGCCCCAGCATTTT. The encoded protein is CASSLGVGDNSNQPQHF.

The chain has TRBV24-1 and TRBJ2-1, with 8 nucleotides matching TRBD2. V shed 5 bases and J 4 bases; nucleotides not matched to a gene: 9. The CDR3 has 16 amino acids. Germline CDR1 reads KGHDR; CDR2 reads SFDVKD. The CDR3 region is CATSGTSGGGYNEQFF. The DNA of the CDR3 is TGTGCCACCAGTGGAACTAGCGGAGGCGGTTACAATGAGCAGTTCTTC.

This clonotype turned up a few times. The chain joins TRBV29-1 to TRBJ2-3, with a possible D match to TRBD2 (6 bases). Germline CDR1 SQVTM, CDR2 ANQGSEA. V was clipped by 0 bases and J by 4 bases, with 11 bases between them. This CDR3 has 14 amino acids. The CDR3 sequence is CSVEDFSGSDTQYF. The CDR3 DNA reads TGCAGCGTTGAAGATTTCAGCGGGTCAGATACGCAGTATTTT.

The chain couples TRBV24-1 to TRBJ2-3; 7 bases are a match to TRBD2. V lost 4 bases to trimming and J lost 2 bases; unmatched junction nucleotides: 11. Germline V gene data show CDR1 as KGHDR and CDR2 as SFDVKD. This CDR3 contains 17 residues. CDR3: CATSEALPRDYTDTQYF. The DNA for the CDR3 is TGTGCCACCAGTGAAGCTTTACCCCGGGACTACACAGATACGCAGTATTTT.

This clonotype was recorded many times. J is TRBJ2-1 and V is TRBV5-1; 9 nucleotides agree with TRBD2. V was clipped by 0 bases and J by 2 bases; unmatched bases: 3. The CDR3 has 16 amino acids. Germline CDR1 reads SGHRS; CDR2 reads YFSETQ. The CDR3 DNA sequence: TGCGCCAGCAGCTTGGCCGCGGGAGGGCCCTACAATGAGCAGTTCTTC. Its translation: CASSLAAGGPYNEQFF.

The sample holds many counts of this clonotype. This chain links TRBV5-1 with TRBJ1-1; a weak D match, TRBD1 (6 bases). Germline CDR1 is SGHRS and CDR2 is YFSETQ. The CDR3 is made up of 15 amino acids. Trimming removed 4 bases from V and 5 bases from J, with 18 bases in between. CDR3 nucleotide sequence: TGCGCCAGCAGCGACAACCCTGGACAGCAAACTGAAGCTTTCTTT. Protein sequence: CASSDNPGQQTEAFF.

This clonotype appeared a few times. The chain recombines TRBV7-2 with TRBJ2-3, with 8 bases that match TRBD2. V was clipped by 2 bases and J by 0 bases; unmatched bases: 7. CDR1 SGHTA and CDR2 FQGNSA come from the germline V gene. This CDR3 spans 17 amino acids. CDR3: CASSLFPAGASTDTQYF. The CDR3 bases are TGTGCCAGCAGCTTATTCCCAGCGGGGGCCAGCACAGATACGCAGTATTTT.

The rearrangement joins TRBV7-9 to TRBJ2-7; possibly TRBD2 for D (6 bases). The length of the CDR3 is 14 residues. The germline V gene has CDR1 SEHNR and CDR2 FQNEAQ (reference sequence). Deletions cut 5 bases from V and 1 base from J, with 12 bases between. CDR3 DNA: TGTGCCAGCAGCCCCGTGGGGGGATCCTACGAGCAGTACTTC. Its protein is CASSPVGGSYEQYF.

This chain joins TRBV7-2 and TRBJ2-5, with 7 bases aligning to TRBD2. The CDR3 has 15 residues. The germline gives CDR1 SGHTA, CDR2 FQGNSA. Losses at the gene ends were 2 bases for V and 2 bases for J; bases not matched to a gene: 5. CDR3 region: CASSLTRGMQETQYF. CDR3 in DNA: TGTGCCAGCAGCTTAACGCGGGGGATGCAAGAGACCCAGTACTTC.

This chain connects TRBV5-1 to TRBJ1-1; 7 bases align to TRBD1. The V and J ends lost 6 bases and 0 bases, in that order; junction bases with no gene match: 14. The CDR3 is 17 residues long. Germline V lookup: CDR1 SGHRS, CDR2 YFSETQ. CDR3 sequence (DNA): TGCGCCAGCACCTTAGGACAGGTACCATTAATGAACACTGAAGCTTTCTTT. Protein sequence: CASTLGQVPLMNTEAFF.

This clonotype was recorded a few times. The chain uses TRBV29-1 and TRBJ1-2; D not certain. V lost 1 base, J lost 4 bases, and 10 bases lay in between. CDR3 length: 13 amino acids. Germline values: CDR1 SQVTM, CDR2 ANQGSEA. The CDR3 DNA sequence: TGCAGCGTTGAAGTCTCCTCGAGCTATGGCTACACCTTC. Translation: CSVEVSSSYGYTF.

This clonotype was picked up a small number of times. V gene TRBV12-3 or TRBV12-4 combines with J gene TRBJ2-2; D not resolved. V gave up 0 bases and J gave up 3 bases, with 5 bases separating them. The length of the CDR3 is 14 residues. The CDR3 here is CASSLARDTGELFF. CDR3 in DNA: TGTGCCAGCAGTTTAGCCCGAGACACCGGGGAGCTGTTTTTT.

The rearrangement links TRBV27 to TRBJ2-3; 10 bases agree with TRBD2. Trimming cost V 3 bases and J 4 bases; bases outside gene matches: 10. The germline V gene has CDR1 MNHEY and CDR2 SMNVEV (reference sequence). CDR3 length equals 17 residues. The DNA of the CDR3 is TGTGCCAGCAGTTTTTGGGCTAGCGGGAGCTCCGCAGATACGCAGTATTTT. Protein: CASSFWASGSSADTQYF.